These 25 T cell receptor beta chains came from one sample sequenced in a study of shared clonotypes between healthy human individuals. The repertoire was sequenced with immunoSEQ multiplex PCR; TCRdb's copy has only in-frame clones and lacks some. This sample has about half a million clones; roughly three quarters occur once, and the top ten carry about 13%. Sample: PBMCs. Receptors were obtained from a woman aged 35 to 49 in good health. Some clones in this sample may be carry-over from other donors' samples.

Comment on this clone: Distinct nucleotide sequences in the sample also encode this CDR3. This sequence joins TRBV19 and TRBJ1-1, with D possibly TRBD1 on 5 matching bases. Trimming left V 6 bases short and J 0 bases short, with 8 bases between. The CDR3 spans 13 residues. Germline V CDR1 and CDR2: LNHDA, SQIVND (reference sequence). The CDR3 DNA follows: TGTGCCAGTAGCGGGACTGTGAACACTGAAGCTTTCTTT. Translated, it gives CASSGTVNTEAFF.

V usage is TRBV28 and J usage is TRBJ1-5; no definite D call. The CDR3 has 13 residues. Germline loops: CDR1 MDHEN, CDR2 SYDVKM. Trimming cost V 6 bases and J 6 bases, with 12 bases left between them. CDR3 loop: CASRRELGQPQHF. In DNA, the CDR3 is TGTGCCAGCAGAAGGGAATTAGGTCAGCCCCAGCATTTT. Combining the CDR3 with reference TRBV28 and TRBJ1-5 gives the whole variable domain DVKVTQSSRYLVKRTGEKVFLECVQDMDHENMFWYRQDPGLGLRLIYFSYDVKMKEKGDIPEGYSVSREKKERFSLILESASTNQTSMYLCASRRELGQPQHFGDGTRLSIL.

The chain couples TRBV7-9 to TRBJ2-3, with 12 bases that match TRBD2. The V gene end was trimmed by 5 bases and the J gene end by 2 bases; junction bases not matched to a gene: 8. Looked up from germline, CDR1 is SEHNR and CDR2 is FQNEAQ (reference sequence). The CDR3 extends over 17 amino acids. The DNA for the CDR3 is TGTGCCAGCAGCCCCTTCGGGACTAGCGGGTCCACAGATACGCAGTATTTT. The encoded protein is CASSPFGTSGSTDTQYF.

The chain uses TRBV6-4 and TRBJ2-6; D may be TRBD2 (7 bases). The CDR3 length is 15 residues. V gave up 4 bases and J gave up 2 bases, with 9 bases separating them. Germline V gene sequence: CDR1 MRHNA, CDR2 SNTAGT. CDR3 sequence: CASSGGGPGANVLTF. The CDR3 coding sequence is TGTGCCAGCAGTGGCGGGGGCCCTGGGGCCAACGTCCTGACTTTC.

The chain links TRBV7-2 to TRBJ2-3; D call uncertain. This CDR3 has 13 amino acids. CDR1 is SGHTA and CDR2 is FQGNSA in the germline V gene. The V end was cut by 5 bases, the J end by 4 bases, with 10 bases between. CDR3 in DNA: TGTGCCAGCAGCCCTCAGTCGTCAGATACGCAGTATTTT. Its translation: CASSPQSSDTQYF. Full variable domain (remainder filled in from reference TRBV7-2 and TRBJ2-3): GAGVSQSPSNKVTEKGKDVELRCDPISGHTALYWYRQSLGQGLEFLIYFQGNSAPDKSGLPSDRFSAERTGGSVSTLTIQRTQQEDSAVYLCASSPQSSDTQYFGPGTRLTVL.

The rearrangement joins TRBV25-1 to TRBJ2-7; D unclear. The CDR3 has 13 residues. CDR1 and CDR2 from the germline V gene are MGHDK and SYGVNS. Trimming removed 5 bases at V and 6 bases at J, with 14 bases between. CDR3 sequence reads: CASSRPPGSEQYF. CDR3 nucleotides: TGTGCCAGCAGTCGGCCACCTGGGTCCGAGCAGTACTTC.

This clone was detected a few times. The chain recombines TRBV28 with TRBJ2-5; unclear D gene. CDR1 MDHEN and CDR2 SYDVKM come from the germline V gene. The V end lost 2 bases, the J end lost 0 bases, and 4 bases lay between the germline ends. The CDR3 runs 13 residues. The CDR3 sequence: CASSLVYQETQYF. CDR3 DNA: TGTGCCAGCAGTTTAGTCTACCAAGAGACCCAGTACTTC.

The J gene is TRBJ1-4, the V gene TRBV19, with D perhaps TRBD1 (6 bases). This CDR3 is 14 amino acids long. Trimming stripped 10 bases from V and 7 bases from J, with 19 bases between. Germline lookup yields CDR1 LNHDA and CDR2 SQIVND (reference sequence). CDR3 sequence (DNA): TGTGCCACCCGGGGGGGGGCTCTTCCTGAAAAACTGTTTTTT. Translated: CATRGGALPEKLFF.

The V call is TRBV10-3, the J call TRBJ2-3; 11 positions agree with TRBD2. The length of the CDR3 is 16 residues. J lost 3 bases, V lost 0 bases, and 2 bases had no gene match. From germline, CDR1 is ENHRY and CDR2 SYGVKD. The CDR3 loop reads CAISESLAGGTDTQYF. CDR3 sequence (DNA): TGTGCCATCAGTGAGTCTCTAGCGGGAGGTACAGATACGCAGTATTTT.

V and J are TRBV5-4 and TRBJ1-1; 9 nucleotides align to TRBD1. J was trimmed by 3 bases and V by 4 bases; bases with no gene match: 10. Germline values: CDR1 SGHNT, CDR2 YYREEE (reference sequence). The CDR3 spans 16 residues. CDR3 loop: CASSPGQGRGYTEAFF. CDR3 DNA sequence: TGTGCCAGCAGCCCCGGACAGGGGAGAGGGTACACTGAAGCTTTCTTT.

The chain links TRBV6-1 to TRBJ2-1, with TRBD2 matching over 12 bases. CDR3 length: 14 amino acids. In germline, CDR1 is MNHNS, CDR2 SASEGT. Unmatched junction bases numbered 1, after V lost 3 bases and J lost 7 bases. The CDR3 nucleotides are TGTGCCAGCAGTGAGGGACTAGCGGGTAATGAGCAGTTCTTC. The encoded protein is CASSEGLAGNEQFF.

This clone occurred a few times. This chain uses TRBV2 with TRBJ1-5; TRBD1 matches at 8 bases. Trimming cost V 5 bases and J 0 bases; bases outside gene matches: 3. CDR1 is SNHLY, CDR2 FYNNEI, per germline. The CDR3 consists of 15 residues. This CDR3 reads CASSSGGISNQPQHF. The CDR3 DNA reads TGTGCCAGCAGTTCAGGGGGCATTAGCAATCAGCCCCAGCATTTT.

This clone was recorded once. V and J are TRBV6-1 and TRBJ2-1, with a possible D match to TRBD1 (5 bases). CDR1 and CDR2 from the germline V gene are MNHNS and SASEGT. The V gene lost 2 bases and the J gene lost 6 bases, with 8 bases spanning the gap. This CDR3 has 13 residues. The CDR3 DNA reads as TGTGCCAGCAGTGAATTTACAGGCAATGAGCAGTTCTTC. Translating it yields CASSEFTGNEQFF.

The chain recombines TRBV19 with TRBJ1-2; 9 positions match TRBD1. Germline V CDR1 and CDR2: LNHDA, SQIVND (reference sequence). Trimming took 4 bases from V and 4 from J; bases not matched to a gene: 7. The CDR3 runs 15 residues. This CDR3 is CASSTRTGAFYGYTF. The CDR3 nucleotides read TGTGCCAGTAGTACCCGGACAGGGGCTTTCTATGGCTACACCTTC.

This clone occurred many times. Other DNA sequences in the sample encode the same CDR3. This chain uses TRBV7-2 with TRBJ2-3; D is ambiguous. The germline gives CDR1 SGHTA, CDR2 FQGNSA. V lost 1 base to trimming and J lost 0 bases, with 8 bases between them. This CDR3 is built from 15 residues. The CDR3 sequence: CASSLVSASTDTQYF. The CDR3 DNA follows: TGTGCCAGCAGCTTAGTATCAGCAAGCACAGATACGCAGTATTTT.

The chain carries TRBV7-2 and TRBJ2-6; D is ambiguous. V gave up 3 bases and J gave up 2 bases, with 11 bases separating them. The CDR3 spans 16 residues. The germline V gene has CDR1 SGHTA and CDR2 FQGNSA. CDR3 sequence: CASSFMSGAGANVLTF. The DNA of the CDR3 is TGTGCCAGCAGCTTTATGTCAGGCGCTGGGGCCAACGTCCTGACTTTC. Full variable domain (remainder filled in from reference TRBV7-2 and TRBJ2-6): GAGVSQSPSNKVTEKGKDVELRCDPISGHTALYWYRQSLGQGLEFLIYFQGNSAPDKSGLPSDRFSAERTGGSVSTLTIQRTQQEDSAVYLCASSFMSGAGANVLTFGAGSRLTVL.

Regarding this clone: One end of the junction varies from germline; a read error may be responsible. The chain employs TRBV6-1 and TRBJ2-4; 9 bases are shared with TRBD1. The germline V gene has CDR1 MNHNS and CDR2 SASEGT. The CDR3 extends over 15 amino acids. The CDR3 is CANSLGQGPENIQYF. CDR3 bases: TGTGCCAACAGTCTGGGACAGGGTCCAGAAAACATTCAGTACTTC.

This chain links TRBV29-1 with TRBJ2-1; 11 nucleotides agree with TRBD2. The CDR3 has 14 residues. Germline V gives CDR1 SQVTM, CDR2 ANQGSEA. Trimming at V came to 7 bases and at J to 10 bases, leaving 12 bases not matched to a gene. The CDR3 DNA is TGCAGCGCCCTGACTAGCGGGGCCGAGGGAGAGCAGTTCTTC. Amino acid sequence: CSALTSGAEGEQFF.

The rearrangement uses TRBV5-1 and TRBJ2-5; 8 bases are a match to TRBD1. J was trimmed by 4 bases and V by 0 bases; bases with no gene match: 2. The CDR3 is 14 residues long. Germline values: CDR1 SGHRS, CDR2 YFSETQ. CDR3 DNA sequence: TGCGCCAGCAGCTTGGGGACAGGGCCAGAGACCCAGTACTTC. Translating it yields CASSLGTGPETQYF.

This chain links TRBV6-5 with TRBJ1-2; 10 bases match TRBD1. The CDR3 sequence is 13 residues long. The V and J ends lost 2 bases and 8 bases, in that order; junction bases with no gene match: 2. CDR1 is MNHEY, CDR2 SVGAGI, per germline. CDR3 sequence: CASSYRTGGGYTF. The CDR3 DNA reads TGTGCCAGCAGTTACCGGACAGGGGGAGGCTACACCTTC.

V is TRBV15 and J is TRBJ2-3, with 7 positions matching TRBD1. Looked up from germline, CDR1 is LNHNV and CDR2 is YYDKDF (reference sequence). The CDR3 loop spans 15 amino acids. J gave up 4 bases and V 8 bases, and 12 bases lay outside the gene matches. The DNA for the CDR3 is TGTGCCACCGGCCTGGGGACAGCCCCGGCAGATACGCAGTATTTT. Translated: CATGLGTAPADTQYF. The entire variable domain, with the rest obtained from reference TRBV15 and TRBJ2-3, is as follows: DAMVIQNPRYQVTQFGKPVTLSCSQTLNHNVMYWYQQKSSQAPKLLFHYYDKDFNNEADTPDNFQSRRPNTSFCFLDIRSPGLGDTAMYLCATGLGTAPADTQYFGPGTRLTVL.

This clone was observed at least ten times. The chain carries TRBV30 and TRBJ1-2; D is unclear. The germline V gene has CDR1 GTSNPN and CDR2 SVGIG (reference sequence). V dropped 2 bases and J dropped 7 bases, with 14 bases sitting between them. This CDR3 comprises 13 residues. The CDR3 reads CAWSLTATLGYTF. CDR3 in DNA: TGTGCCTGGAGTCTTACCGCAACACTTGGCTACACCTTC.

The CDR3: CSVDEDRVGYTQYF. CDR3 bases: TGCAGCGTTGATGAAGACAGGGTCGGATATACGCAGTATTTT. This chain uses TRBV29-1 with TRBJ2-3; 7 nucleotides match TRBD1. The CDR3 contains 14 residues. J gave up 7 bases and V 3 bases, and 10 bases lay outside the gene matches. Germline values: CDR1 SQVTM, CDR2 ANQGSEA.

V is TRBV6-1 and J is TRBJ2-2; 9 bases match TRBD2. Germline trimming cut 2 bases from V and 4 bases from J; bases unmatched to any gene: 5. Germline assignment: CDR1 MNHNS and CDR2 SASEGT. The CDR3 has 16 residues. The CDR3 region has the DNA TGTGCCAGCAGTGAACTAGCGGGAAGGGTCACCGGGGAGCTGTTTTTT. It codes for CASSELAGRVTGELFF.

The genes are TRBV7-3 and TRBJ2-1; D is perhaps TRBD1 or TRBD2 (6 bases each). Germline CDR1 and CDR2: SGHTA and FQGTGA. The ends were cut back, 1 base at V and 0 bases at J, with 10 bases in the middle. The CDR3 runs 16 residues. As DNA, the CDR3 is TGTGCCAGCAGCTTAATGGGGGGCGCCTCCTACAATGAGCAGTTCTTC. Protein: CASSLMGGASYNEQFF.